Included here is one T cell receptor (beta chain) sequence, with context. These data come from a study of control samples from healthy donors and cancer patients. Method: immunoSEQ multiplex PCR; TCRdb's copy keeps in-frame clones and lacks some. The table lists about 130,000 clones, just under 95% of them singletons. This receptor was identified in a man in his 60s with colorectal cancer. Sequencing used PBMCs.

The CDR3 sequence: CASSQYWTDTQYF. CDR3 in DNA: TGCGCCAGCAGCCAATACTGGACAGATACGCAGTATTTT. The chain employs TRBV4-3 and TRBJ2-3, with unresolved D. V was cut by 2 bases and J by 3 bases, with 6 bases left in between. The V gene's germline CDR1 is LGHNA and CDR2 YSLEER. The CDR3 spans 13 residues.